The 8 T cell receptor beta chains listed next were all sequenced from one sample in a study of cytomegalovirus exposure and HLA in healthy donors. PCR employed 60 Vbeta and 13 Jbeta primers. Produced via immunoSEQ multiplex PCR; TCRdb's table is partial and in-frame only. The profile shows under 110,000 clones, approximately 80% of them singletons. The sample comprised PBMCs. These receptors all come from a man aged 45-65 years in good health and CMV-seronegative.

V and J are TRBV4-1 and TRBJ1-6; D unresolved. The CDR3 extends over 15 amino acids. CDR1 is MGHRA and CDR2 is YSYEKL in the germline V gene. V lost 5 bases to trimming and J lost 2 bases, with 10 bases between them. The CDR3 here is CASSTPSPYNSPLHF. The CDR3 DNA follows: TGCGCCAGCAGCACCCCAAGCCCCTATAATTCACCCCTCCACTTT.

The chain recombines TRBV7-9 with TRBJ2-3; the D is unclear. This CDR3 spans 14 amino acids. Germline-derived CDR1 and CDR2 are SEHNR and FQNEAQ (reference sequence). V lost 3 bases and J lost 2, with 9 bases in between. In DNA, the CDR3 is TGTGCCAGCAGCTTCTATTATGACACAGATACGCAGTATTTT. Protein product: CASSFYYDTDTQYF.

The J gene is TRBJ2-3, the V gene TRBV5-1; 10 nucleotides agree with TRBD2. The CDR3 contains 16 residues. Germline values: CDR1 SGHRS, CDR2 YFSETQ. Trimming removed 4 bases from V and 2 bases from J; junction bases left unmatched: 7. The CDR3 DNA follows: TGCGCCAGCAGCCCGCTAGCGGGGGCCTACACAGATACGCAGTATTTT. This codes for CASSPLAGAYTDTQYF.

Here the CDR3 reads CASSGGDRSYGYTF. As DNA, the CDR3 is TGTGCCAGCAGCGGAGGGGACAGATCCTATGGCTACACCTTC. The chain joins TRBV5-6 to TRBJ1-2; 7 bases match TRBD1. Germline values: CDR1 SGHDT, CDR2 YYEEEE. This CDR3 is built from 14 residues. V lost 4 bases to trimming and J lost 4 bases; unmatched junction nucleotides: 7. Based on the CDR3 plus reference TRBV5-6 and TRBJ1-2, the full variable domain is DAGVTQSPTHLIKTRGQQVTLRCSPKSGHDTVSWYQQALGQGPQFIFQYYEEEERQRGNFPDRFSGHQFPNYSSELNVNALLLGDSALYLCASSGGDRSYGYTFGSGTRLTVV.

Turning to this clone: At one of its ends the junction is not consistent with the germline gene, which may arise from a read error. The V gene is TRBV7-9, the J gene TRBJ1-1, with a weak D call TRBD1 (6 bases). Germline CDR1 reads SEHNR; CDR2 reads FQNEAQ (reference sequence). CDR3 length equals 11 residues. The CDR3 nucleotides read TGTTCCAGCAGTTACGACAGGGAAGCTTTCTTT. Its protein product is CSSSYDREAFF. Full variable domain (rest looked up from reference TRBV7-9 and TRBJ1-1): DTGVSQNPRHKITKRGQNVTFRCDPISEHNRLYWYRQTLGQGPEFLTYFQNEAQLEKSRLLSDRFSAERPKGSFSTLEIQRTEQGDSAMYLCSSSYDREAFFGQGTRLTVV.

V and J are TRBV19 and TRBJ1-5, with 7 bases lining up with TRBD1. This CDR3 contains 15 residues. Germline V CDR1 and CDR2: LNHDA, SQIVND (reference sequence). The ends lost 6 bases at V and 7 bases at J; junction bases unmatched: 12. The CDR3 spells CASSLDRAGGQPQHF. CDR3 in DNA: TGTGCCAGTAGCCTCGACAGGGCGGGAGGGCAGCCCCAGCATTTT.

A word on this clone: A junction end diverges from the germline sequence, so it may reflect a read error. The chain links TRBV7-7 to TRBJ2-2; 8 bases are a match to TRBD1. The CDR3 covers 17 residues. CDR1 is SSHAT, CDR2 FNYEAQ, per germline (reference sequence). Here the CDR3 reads CASSGAPGQGDTGELFF. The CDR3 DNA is TGTGCTAGCAGCGGAGCCCCCGGACAGGGTGACACCGGGGAGCTGTTTTTT. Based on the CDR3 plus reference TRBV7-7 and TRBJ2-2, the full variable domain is GAGVSQSPRYKVTKRGQDVTLRCDPISSHATLYWYQQALGQGPEFLTYFNYEAQPDKSGLPSDRFSAERPEGSISTLTIQRTEQRDSAMYRCASSGAPGQGDTGELFFGEGSRLTVL.

The CDR3 nucleotides read TGTGCCAGCAGTGAAGCCGGACTAGCGGGGATCTACAATGAGCAGTTCTTC. As protein: CASSEAGLAGIYNEQFF. The chain has TRBV6-1 and TRBJ2-1; 12 positions agree with TRBD2. Germline values: CDR1 MNHNS, CDR2 SASEGT. The CDR3 is made up of 17 amino acids. Germline trimming cut 0 bases from V and 3 bases from J; bases unmatched to any gene: 3.